The sample holds many counts of the clone carrying this TCR beta chain. Its antigen remains unidentified. This sample was included in a study of neurological immune-mediated disorders. Study outcomes and limitations: While HTLV-1-associated myelopathy showed the greatest TCR clonal expansion, multiple sclerosis showed the least, falling below healthy controls.

Germline-derived CDR1 and CDR2 are SGHAT and FQNNGV. Trimming took off 4 bases at V and 0 bases at J, with 19 bases between the two ends. This CDR3 has 17 amino acids. Via MiXCR, TCRdb re-called the 5' RACE reads, giving one row per CDR3 protein. The sample has tens of thousands of distinct CDR3 sequences, just over 5% seen once. The unsorted libraries originated from 2 million PBMCs kept at -80 C. The sequence was obtained from a woman aged 25 to 45 with multiple sclerosis. V gene TRBV11-2 combines with J gene TRBJ2-7; D is possibly TRBD2 (6 bases). What was sequenced was PBMCs. CDR3 nucleotides: TGTGCCAGCAGCTCCCGGGACTTTTCAAAGAGCTCCTACGAGCAGTACGTC. This codes for CASSSRDFSKSSYEQYV.